The present TCR beta chain was sequenced within a study of blood T cell repertoires in COVID-19. The V gene lost 4 bases and the J gene lost 7 bases, with 13 bases spanning the gap. This CDR3 region has 12 residues. Germline V gives CDR1 GTSNPN, CDR2 SVGIG (reference sequence). Original methodology: The assay estimated nucleated cells by amplifying reference gene primers. Assay: immunoSEQ multiplex PCR; the TCRdb copy retains only in-frame clones and omits some. Clone size and V and J calls were adopted from that table, with D and trimming inferred from the DNA. The data hold fewer than 350,000 clones, with around 86% observed a single time.

The receptor comes from a woman in her fifties or sixties with active or convalescent COVID-19. The source material was peripheral blood. The rearrangement uses TRBV30 and TRBJ1-2; D not certain. The CDR3 sequence is CAWKGRSGGYTF. The CDR3 nucleotides read TGTGCCTGGAAGGGCAGGAGCGGTGGCTACACCTTC.